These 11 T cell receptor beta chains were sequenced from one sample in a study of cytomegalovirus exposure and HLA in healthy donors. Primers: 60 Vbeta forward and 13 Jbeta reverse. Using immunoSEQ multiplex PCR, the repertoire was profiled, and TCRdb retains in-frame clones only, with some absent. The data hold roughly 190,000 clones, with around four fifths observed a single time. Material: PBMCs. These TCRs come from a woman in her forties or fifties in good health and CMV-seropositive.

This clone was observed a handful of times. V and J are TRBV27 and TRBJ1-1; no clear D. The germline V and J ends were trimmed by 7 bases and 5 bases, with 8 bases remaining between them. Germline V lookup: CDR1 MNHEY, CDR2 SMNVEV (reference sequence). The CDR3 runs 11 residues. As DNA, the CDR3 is TGTGCCAGCAATAGAGGGACTGAAGCTTTCTTT. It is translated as CASNRGTEAFF.

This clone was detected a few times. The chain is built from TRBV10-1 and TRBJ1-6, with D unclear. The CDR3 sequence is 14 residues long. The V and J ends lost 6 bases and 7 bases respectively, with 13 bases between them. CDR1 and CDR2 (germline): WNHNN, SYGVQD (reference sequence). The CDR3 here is CASRSPGKNSPLHF. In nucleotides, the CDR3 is TGCGCCAGCAGGTCCCCAGGTAAGAATTCACCCCTCCACTTT.

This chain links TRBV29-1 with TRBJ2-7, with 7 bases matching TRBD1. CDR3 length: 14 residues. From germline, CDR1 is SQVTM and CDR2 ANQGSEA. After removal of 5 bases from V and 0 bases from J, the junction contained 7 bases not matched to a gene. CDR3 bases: TGCAGCGTTAAGGCGACAGGGCTCTCCTACGAGCAGTACTTC. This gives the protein CSVKATGLSYEQYF.

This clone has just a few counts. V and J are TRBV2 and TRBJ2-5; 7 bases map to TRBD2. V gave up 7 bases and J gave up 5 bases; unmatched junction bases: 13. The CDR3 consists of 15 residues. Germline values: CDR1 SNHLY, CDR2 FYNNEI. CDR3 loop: CASKERGVPRETQYF. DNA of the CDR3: TGTGCCAGCAAGGAACGGGGGGTACCTCGGGAGACCCAGTACTTC.

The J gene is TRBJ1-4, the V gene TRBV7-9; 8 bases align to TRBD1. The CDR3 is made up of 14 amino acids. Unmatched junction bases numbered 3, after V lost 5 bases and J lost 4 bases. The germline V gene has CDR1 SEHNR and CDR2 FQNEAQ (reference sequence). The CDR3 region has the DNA TGTGCCAGCAGCAGGGACAGGCATAATGAAAAACTGTTTTTT. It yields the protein CASSRDRHNEKLFF. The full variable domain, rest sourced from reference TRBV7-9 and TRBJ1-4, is DTGVSQNPRHKITKRGQNVTFRCDPISEHNRLYWYRQTLGQGPEFLTYFQNEAQLEKSRLLSDRFSAERPKGSFSTLEIQRTEQGDSAMYLCASSRDRHNEKLFFGSGTQLSVL.

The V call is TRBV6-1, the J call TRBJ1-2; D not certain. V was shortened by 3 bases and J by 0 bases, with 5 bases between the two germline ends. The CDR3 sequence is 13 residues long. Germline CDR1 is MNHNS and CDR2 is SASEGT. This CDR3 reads CASSDFANYGYTF. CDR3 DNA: TGTGCCAGCAGTGATTTCGCTAACTATGGCTACACCTTC.

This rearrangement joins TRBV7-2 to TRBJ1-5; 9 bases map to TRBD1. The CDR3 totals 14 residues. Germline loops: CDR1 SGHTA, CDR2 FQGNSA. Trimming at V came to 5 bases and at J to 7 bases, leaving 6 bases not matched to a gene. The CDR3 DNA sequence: TGTGCCAGCAGCCAAGGACAGGGGCAACAGCCCCAGCATTTT. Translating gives CASSQGQGQQPQHF. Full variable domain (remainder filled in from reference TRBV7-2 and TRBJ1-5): GAGVSQSPSNKVTEKGKDVELRCDPISGHTALYWYRQSLGQGLEFLIYFQGNSAPDKSGLPSDRFSAERTGGSVSTLTIQRTQQEDSAVYLCASSQGQGQQPQHFGDGTRLSIL.

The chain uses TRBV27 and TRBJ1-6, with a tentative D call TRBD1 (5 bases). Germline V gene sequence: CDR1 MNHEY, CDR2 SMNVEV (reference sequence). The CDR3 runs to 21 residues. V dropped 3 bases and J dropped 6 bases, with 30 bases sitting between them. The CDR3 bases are TGTGCCAGCAGTTTCTCAATTAGGGGCTTAGGCGGCGACGTCTCTAATTCACCCCTCCACTTT. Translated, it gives CASSFSIRGLGGDVSNSPLHF.

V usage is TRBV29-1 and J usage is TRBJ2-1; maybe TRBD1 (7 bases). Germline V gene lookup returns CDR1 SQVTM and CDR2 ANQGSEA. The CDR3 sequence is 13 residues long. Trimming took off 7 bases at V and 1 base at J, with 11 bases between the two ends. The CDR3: CSASGGSYNEQFF. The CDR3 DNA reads TGCAGCGCCTCAGGGGGGTCCTACAATGAGCAGTTCTTC.

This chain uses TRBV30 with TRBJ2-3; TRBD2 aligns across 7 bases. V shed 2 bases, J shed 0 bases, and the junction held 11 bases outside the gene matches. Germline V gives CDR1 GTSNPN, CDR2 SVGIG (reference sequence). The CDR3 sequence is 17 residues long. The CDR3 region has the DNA TGTGCCTGGAGTCCACGGGGGGACTACCTTAGCACAGATACGCAGTATTTT. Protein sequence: CAWSPRGDYLSTDTQYF.

For the CDR3, the DNA is TGCGCCAGCAGCTTGGGGGGGCGAGAGACCCAGTACTTC. It encodes CASSLGGRETQYF. The chain is built from TRBV5-1 and TRBJ2-5; D is possibly TRBD1 (6 bases). The CDR3 extends over 13 amino acids. Trimming took 0 bases from V and 4 from J, leaving 7 bases between them. Germline V lookup: CDR1 SGHRS, CDR2 YFSETQ. The entire variable domain, with the rest obtained from reference TRBV5-1 and TRBJ2-5, is as follows: KAGVTQTPRYLIKTRGQQVTLSCSPISGHRSVSWYQQTPGQGLQFLFEYFSETQRNKGNFPGRFSGRQFSNSRSEMNVSTLELGDSALYLCASSLGGRETQYFGPGTRLLVL.